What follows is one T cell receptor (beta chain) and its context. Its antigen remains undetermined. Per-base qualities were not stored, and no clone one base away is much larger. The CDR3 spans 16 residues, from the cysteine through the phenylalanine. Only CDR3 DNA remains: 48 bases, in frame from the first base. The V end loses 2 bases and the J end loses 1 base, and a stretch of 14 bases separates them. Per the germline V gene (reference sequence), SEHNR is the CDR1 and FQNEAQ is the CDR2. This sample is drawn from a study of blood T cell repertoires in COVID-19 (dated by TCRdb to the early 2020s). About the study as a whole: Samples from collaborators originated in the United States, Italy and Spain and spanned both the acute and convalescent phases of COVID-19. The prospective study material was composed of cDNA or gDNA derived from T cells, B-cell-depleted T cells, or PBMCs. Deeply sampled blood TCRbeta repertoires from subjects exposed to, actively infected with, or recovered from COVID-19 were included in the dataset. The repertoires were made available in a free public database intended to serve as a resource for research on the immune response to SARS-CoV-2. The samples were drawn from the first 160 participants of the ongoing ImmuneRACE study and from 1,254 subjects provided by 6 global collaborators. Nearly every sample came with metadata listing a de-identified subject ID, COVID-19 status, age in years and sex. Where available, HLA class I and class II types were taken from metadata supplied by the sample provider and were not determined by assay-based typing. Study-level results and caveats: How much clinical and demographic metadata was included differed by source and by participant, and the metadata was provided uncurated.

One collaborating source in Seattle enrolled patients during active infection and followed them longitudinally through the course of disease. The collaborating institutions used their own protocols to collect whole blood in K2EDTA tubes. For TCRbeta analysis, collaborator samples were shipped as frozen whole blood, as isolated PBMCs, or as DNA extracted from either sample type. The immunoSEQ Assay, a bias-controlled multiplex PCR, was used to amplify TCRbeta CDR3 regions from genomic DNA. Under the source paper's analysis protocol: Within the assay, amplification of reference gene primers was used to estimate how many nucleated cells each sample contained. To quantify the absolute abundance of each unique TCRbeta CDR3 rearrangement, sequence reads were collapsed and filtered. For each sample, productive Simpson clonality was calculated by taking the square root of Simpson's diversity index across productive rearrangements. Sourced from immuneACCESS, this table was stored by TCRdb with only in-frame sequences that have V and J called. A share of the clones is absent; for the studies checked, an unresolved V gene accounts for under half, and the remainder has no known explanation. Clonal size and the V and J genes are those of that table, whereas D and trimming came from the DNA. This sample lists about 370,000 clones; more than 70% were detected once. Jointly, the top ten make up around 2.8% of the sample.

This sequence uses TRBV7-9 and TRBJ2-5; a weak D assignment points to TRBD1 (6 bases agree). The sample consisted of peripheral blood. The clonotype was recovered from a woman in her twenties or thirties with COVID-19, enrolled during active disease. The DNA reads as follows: TGTGCCAGCAGCTTAATATACAGGGCGCCCCAAGAGACCCAGTACTTC. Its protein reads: CASSLIYRAPQETQYF.